Sequencing of this T cell receptor beta chain was carried out in a study of T cells in tumors and immune-related adverse events. V was pared by 1 base and J by 4 bases, with 10 bases between. CDR3 length: 15 residues. CDR1 and CDR2 (germline): SGHVS, FNYEAQ. Profiling relied on immunoSEQ multiplex PCR, and the TCRdb table lists in-frame clones only, not all of them. The data contain 9,000 to 13,000 clones, roughly 92% of them singletons. The chain couples TRBV7-6 to TRBJ1-4; D unresolved. Source: lymph node tissue, taken from a patient treated with anti-PD-1 therapy. The TCR sequence derives from a female donor with metastatic renal cell carcinoma. The CDR3 loop is CASSLELAFNEKLFF. CDR3 in DNA: TGTGCCAGCAGCTTAGAGTTAGCCTTTAATGAAAAACTGTTTTTT.